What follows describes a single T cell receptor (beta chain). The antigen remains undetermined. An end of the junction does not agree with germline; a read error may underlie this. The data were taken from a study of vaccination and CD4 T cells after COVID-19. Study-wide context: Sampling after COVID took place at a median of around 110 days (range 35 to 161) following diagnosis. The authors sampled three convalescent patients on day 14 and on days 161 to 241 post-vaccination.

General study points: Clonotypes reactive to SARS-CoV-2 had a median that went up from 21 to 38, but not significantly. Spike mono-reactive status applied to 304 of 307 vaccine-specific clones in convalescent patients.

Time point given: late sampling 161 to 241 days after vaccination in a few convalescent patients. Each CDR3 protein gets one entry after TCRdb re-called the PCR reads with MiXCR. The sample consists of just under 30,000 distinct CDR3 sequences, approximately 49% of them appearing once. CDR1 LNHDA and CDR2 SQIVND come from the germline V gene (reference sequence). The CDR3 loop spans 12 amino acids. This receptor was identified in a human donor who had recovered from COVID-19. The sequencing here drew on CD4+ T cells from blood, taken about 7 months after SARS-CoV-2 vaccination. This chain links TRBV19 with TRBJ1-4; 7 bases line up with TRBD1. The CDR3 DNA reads TGTGCCAGTAGTACACGGACAGGTCCGGCTCTTTTT. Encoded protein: CASSTRTGPALF.